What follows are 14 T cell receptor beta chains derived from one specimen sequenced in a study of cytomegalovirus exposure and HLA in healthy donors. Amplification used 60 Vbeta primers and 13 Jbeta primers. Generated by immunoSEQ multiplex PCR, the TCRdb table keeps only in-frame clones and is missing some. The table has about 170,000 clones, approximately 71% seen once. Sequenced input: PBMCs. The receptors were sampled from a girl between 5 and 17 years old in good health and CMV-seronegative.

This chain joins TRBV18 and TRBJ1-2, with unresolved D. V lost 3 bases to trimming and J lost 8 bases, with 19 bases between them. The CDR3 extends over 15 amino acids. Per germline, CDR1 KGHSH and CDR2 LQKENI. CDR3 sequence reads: CASSPYIPRADGYTF. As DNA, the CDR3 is TGTGCCAGCTCACCGTATATACCGAGGGCGGACGGCTACACCTTC.

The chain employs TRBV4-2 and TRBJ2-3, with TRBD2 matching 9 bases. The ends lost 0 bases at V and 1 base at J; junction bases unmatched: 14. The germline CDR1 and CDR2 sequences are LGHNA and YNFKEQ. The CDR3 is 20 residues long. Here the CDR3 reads CASSQDITSGGLLGTDTQYF. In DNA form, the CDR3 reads TGTGCCAGCAGCCAAGATATAACGAGCGGGGGGCTTTTGGGCACAGATACGCAGTATTTT.

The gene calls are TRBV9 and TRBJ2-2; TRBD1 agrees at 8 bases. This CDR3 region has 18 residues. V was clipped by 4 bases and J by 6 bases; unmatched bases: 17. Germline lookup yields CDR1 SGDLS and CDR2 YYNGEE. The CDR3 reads CASSSSLGDRRYAGELFF. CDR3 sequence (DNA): TGTGCCAGCAGCTCCAGCCTTGGGGACAGGAGGTATGCCGGGGAGCTGTTTTTT. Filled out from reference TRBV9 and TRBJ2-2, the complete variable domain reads DSGVTQTPKHLITATGQRVTLRCSPRSGDLSVYWYQQSLDQGLQFLIQYYNGEERAKGNILERFSAQQFPDLHSELNLSSLELGDSALYFCASSSSLGDRRYAGELFFGEGSRLTVL.

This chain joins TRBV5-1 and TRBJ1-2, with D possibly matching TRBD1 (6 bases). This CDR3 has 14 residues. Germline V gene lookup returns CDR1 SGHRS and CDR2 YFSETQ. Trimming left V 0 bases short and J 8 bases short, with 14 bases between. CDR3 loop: CASSLAGGAWGYTF. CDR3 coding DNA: TGCGCCAGCAGCTTGGCCGGGGGGGCCTGGGGCTACACCTTC. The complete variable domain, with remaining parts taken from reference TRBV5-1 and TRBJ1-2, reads KAGVTQTPRYLIKTRGQQVTLSCSPISGHRSVSWYQQTPGQGLQFLFEYFSETQRNKGNFPGRFSGRQFSNSRSEMNVSTLELGDSALYLCASSLAGGAWGYTFGSGTRLTVV.

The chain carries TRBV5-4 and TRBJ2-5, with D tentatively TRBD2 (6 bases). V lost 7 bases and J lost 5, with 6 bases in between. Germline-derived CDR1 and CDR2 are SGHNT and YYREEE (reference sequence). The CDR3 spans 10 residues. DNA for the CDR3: TGTGCCAGCGGGGGGGAGACCCAGTACTTC. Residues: CASGGETQYF. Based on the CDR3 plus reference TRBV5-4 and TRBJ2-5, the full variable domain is ETGVTQSPTHLIKTRGQQVTLRCSSQSGHNTVSWYQQALGQGPQFIFQYYREEENGRGNFPPRFSGLQFPNYSSELNVNALELDDSALYLCASGGETQYFGPGTRLLVL.

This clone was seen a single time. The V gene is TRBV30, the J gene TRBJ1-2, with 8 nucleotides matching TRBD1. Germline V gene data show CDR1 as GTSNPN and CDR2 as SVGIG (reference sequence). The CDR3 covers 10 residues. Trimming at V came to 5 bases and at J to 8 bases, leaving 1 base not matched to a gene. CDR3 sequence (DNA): TGTGCCTGGGCAGGGGGCGGCTACACCTTC. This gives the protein CAWAGGGYTF.

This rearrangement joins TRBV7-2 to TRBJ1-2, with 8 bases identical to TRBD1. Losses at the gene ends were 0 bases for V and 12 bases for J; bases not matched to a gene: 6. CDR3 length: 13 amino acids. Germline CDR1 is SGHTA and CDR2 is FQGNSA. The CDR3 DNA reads TGTGCCAGCAGCTTAGCTACAGGGGGTATTGACACCTTC. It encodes CASSLATGGIDTF.

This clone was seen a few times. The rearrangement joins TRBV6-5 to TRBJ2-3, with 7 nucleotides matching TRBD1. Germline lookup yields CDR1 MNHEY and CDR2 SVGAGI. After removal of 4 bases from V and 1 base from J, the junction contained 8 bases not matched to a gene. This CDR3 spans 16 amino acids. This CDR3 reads CASSFGPGTGTDTQYF. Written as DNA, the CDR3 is TGTGCCAGCAGTTTTGGCCCCGGGACAGGCACAGATACGCAGTATTTT.

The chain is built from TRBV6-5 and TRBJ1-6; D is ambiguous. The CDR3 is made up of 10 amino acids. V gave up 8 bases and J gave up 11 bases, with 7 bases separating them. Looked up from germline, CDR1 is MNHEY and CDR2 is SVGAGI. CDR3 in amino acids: CASGEAPLHF. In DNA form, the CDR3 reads TGTGCCAGCGGGGAGGCACCCCTCCACTTT.

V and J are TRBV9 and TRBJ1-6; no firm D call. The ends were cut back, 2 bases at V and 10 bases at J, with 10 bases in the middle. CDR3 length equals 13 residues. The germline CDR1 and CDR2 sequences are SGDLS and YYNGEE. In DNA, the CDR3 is TGTGCCAGCAGCGTGCGGGGAGGGTCACCCCTCCACTTT. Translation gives CASSVRGGSPLHF. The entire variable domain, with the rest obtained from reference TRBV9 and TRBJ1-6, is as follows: DSGVTQTPKHLITATGQRVTLRCSPRSGDLSVYWYQQSLDQGLQFLIQYYNGEERAKGNILERFSAQQFPDLHSELNLSSLELGDSALYFCASSVRGGSPLHFGNGTRLTVT.

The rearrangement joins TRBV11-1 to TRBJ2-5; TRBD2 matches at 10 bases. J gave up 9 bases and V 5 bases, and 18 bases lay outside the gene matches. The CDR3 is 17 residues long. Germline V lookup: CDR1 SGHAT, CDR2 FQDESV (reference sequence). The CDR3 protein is CASSPGVLAGPPKAQYF. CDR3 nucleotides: TGTGCCAGCAGCCCCGGGGTACTAGCGGGGCCCCCTAAGGCCCAGTACTTC.

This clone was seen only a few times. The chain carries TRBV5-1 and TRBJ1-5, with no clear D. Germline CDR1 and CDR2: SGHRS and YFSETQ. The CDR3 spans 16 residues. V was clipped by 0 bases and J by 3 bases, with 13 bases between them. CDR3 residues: CASSLVGGLDNQPQHF. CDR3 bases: TGCGCCAGCAGCTTGGTAGGCGGGTTGGACAATCAGCCCCAGCATTTT.

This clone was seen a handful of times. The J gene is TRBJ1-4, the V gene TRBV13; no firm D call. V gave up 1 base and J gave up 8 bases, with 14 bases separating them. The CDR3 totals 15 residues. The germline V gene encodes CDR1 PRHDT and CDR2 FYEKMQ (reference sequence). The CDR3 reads CASSLAGIVDEKLFF. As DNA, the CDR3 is TGTGCCAGCAGCTTAGCGGGAATAGTTGACGAAAAACTGTTTTTT.

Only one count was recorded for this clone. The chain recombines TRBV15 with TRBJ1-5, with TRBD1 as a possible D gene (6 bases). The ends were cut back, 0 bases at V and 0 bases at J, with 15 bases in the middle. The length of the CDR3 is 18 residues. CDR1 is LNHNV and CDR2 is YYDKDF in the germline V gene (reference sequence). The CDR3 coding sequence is TGTGCCACCAGCAGAGATATCGGGACAACTTATAGCAATCAGCCCCAGCATTTT. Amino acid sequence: CATSRDIGTTYSNQPQHF.